Shown below are 28 T cell receptor beta chains from a single sample sequenced in a study of blood T cell repertoires in COVID-19. Clones were sequenced by immunoSEQ multiplex PCR, and TCRdb holds only the in-frame ones, with some missing. Of some 80,000 clones listed, about 85% are singletons. Sequences were obtained from peripheral blood. The source is a man between 60 and 70 years old with COVID-19, enrolled during active disease.

The rearrangement joins TRBV19 to TRBJ2-2; 12 bases map to TRBD1. The CDR3 spans 15 residues. Germline V gene sequence: CDR1 LNHDA, CDR2 SQIVND (reference sequence). With V trimmed by 6 bases and J by 7 bases, 6 bases remained unmatched. CDR3 sequence: CASSAGTGGFGELFF. The CDR3 nucleotides are TGTGCCAGTAGCGCCGGGACAGGGGGCTTCGGGGAGCTGTTTTTT. The full variable domain, in which reference TRBV19 and TRBJ2-2 provide the parts outside the CDR3, is DGGITQSPKYLFRKEGQNVTLSCEQNLNHDAMYWYRQDPGQGLRLIYYSQIVNDFQKGDIAEGYSVSREKKESFPLTVTSAQKNPTAFYLCASSAGTGGFGELFFGEGSRLTVL.

V is TRBV5-1 and J is TRBJ2-5, with 9 bases that match TRBD1. The CDR3 totals 15 residues. Trimming cost V 0 bases and J 5 bases; bases outside gene matches: 5. Germline V gene data show CDR1 as SGHRS and CDR2 as YFSETQ. The CDR3 sequence: CASSLGTGELETQYF. In DNA form, the CDR3 reads TGCGCCAGCAGCTTGGGGACAGGGGAACTCGAGACCCAGTACTTC.

This clone was seen a single time. The chain joins TRBV19 to TRBJ2-7; 8 bases match TRBD1. J was trimmed by 0 bases and V by 5 bases; bases with no gene match: 12. The CDR3 spans 17 residues. Germline V gene sequence: CDR1 LNHDA, CDR2 SQIVND (reference sequence). The CDR3 region is CASSVGATGVLSYEQYF. CDR3 DNA: TGTGCCAGTAGTGTAGGTGCGACAGGGGTTCTCTCCTACGAGCAGTACTTC. Using reference TRBV19 and TRBJ2-7 for the parts outside the CDR3, the full variable domain is DGGITQSPKYLFRKEGQNVTLSCEQNLNHDAMYWYRQDPGQGLRLIYYSQIVNDFQKGDIAEGYSVSREKKESFPLTVTSAQKNPTAFYLCASSVGATGVLSYEQYFGPGTRLTVT.

V gene TRBV20-1 combines with J gene TRBJ2-1; 7 nucleotides match TRBD2. The CDR3 has 12 residues. V lost 6 bases to trimming and J lost 8 bases; unmatched junction nucleotides: 7. Germline loops: CDR1 DFQATT, CDR2 SNEGSKA (reference sequence). Here the CDR3 DNA reads TGCAGTGCGAGTGGGGGGGGTGATGAGCAGTTCTTC. It yields the protein CSASGGGDEQFF.

The chain links TRBV30 to TRBJ1-5; 10 nucleotides line up with TRBD1. CDR3 size: 15 residues. CDR1 is GTSNPN and CDR2 is SVGIG in the germline V gene (reference sequence). J lost 3 bases, V lost 3 bases, and 5 bases had no gene match. CDR3 in DNA: TGTGCCTGGAGGGGACAGGGGCTGATCAATCAGCCCCAGCATTTT. As protein: CAWRGQGLINQPQHF.

V usage is TRBV3-1 (or the pseudogene TRBV3-2) and J usage is TRBJ2-3; 8 nucleotides line up with TRBD2. Germline CDR1 is LGHDT and CDR2 is YNNKEL (reference sequence). The CDR3 is 16 amino acids. Losses at the gene ends were 3 bases for V and 2 bases for J; bases not matched to a gene: 7. The CDR3 sequence is CASSHSRGGVTDTQYF. The CDR3 coding sequence is TGTGCCAGCAGCCACAGCCGGGGGGGGGTCACAGATACGCAGTATTTT.

V is TRBV5-1 and J is TRBJ1-1, with D perhaps TRBD1 (5 bases). The ends were cut back, 7 bases at V and 5 bases at J, with 18 bases in the middle. CDR3 length equals 14 residues. CDR1 is SGHRS and CDR2 is YFSETQ in the germline V gene. CDR3 protein: CASGSGTEGTEAFF. The CDR3 DNA reads TGCGCCAGCGGCTCCGGGACGGAGGGGACTGAAGCTTTCTTT.

The V and J genes are TRBV29-1 and TRBJ1-4; perhaps TRBD1 as D (5 bases). V lost 6 bases, J lost 6 bases, and 14 bases lay in between. Germline V gene sequence: CDR1 SQVTM, CDR2 ANQGSEA. This CDR3 has 13 amino acids. DNA for the CDR3: TGCAGCGTGGGAGGGGCGAGTTATGAAAAACTGTTTTTT. The encoded protein is CSVGGASYEKLFF.

The chain joins TRBV9 to TRBJ2-3; weak D call: TRBD1 (6 bases). Trimming removed 3 bases from V and 2 bases from J, with 10 bases in between. This CDR3 contains 14 residues. In germline, CDR1 is SGDLS, CDR2 YYNGEE. CDR3 nucleotides: TGTGCCAGCAGCGCGACAGGTTCCACAGATACGCAGTATTTT. Amino acid sequence: CASSATGSTDTQYF.

The chain links TRBV2 to TRBJ2-3, with 7 positions matching TRBD2. J gave up 6 bases and V 7 bases, and 7 bases lay outside the gene matches. The CDR3 contains 13 residues. Germline loops: CDR1 SNHLY, CDR2 FYNNEI. The CDR3 bases are TGTGCCAGCAAACGGCGGGGAGGGGATACGCAGTATTTT. It is translated as CASKRRGGDTQYF.

V gene TRBV5-1 combines with J gene TRBJ1-3; 7 bases agree with TRBD1. The CDR3 loop spans 17 amino acids. The V gene's germline CDR1 is SGHRS and CDR2 YFSETQ. With V trimmed by 4 bases and J by 3 bases, 13 bases remained unmatched. The DNA of the CDR3 is TGCGCCAGCAGCCCCCATGCCGACAGGGTCTTTGGAAACACCATATATTTT. Translated: CASSPHADRVFGNTIYF.

V usage is TRBV19 and J usage is TRBJ1-2; D gene uncertain. Germline CDR1 LNHDA, CDR2 SQIVND (reference sequence). The V and J ends lost 8 bases and 3 bases respectively, with 10 bases between them. This CDR3 has 12 residues. The CDR3 region has the DNA TGTGCCAGTGGGAGGCAGTACTATGGCTACACCTTC. Residues: CASGRQYYGYTF. The full variable domain, its missing parts supplied by reference TRBV19 and TRBJ1-2, is DGGITQSPKYLFRKEGQNVTLSCEQNLNHDAMYWYRQDPGQGLRLIYYSQIVNDFQKGDIAEGYSVSREKKESFPLTVTSAQKNPTAFYLCASGRQYYGYTFGSGTRLTVV.

Comments on this clone: In the same sample, other DNA sequences code for this CDR3. This chain joins TRBV6-1 and TRBJ2-7, with D perhaps TRBD1 (5 bases). The CDR3 is made up of 12 amino acids. Germline CDR1 MNHNS, CDR2 SASEGT. The ends were cut back, 2 bases at V and 3 bases at J, with 5 bases in the middle. The CDR3 protein is CASSEQGYEQYF. CDR3 bases: TGTGCCAGCAGTGAACAGGGCTACGAGCAGTACTTC.

The gene calls are TRBV28 and TRBJ1-6, with D unclear. The CDR3 loop spans 13 amino acids. The V and J ends lost 3 bases and 9 bases respectively, with 9 bases between them. CDR1 and CDR2 (germline): MDHEN, SYDVKM. The CDR3 loop reads CASSFQVRSPLHF. The CDR3 DNA sequence: TGTGCCAGCAGTTTTCAGGTTCGTTCACCCCTCCACTTT.

The chain recombines TRBV19 with TRBJ1-1; D uncertain. V was trimmed by 7 bases and J by 0 bases, leaving 3 bases between them. The CDR3 has 11 amino acids. Germline V gene lookup returns CDR1 LNHDA and CDR2 SQIVND (reference sequence). CDR3 sequence (DNA): TGTGCCAGTACCATGAACACTGAAGCTTTCTTT. It codes for CASTMNTEAFF.

This rearrangement joins TRBV30 to TRBJ1-1, with 7 nucleotides matching TRBD1. The CDR3 extends over 13 amino acids. Per germline, CDR1 GTSNPN and CDR2 SVGIG (reference sequence). V shed 2 bases and J 4 bases; nucleotides not matched to a gene: 4. DNA for the CDR3: TGTGCCTGGAGTTCGACAGGGTTCACTGAAGCTTTCTTT. As protein: CAWSSTGFTEAFF.

This clone was seen only a few times. The chain joins TRBV3-1 (or the pseudogene TRBV3-2) to TRBJ1-6; perhaps TRBD1 as D (5 bases). This CDR3 contains 13 residues. Germline V lookup: CDR1 LGHDT, CDR2 YNNKEL (reference sequence). Trimming cost V 4 bases and J 7 bases, with 8 bases left between them. The CDR3 protein is CASSLPGNSPLHF. The CDR3 coding sequence is TGTGCCAGCAGCCTCCCAGGGAATTCACCCCTCCACTTT.

V gene TRBV11-2 combines with J gene TRBJ2-5; a weak D match, TRBD1 (6 bases). Deletions cut 1 base from V and 5 bases from J, with 14 bases between. From germline, CDR1 is SGHAT and CDR2 FQNNGV. The CDR3 contains 15 residues. This chain's CDR3 is CASSLVSGVEETQYF. The CDR3 DNA sequence: TGTGCCAGCAGCTTAGTTTCAGGGGTCGAGGAGACCCAGTACTTC.

In this sample, this clone turned up once. The chain carries TRBV7-3 and TRBJ2-3; possible D gene TRBD2, 6 bases. The CDR3 loop spans 14 amino acids. Between the trimmed V and J ends, which lost 1 base and 4 bases, there was a span of 9 bases. CDR1 SGHTA and CDR2 FQGTGA come from the germline V gene. CDR3 protein: CASSLNGGSDTQYF. The CDR3 bases are TGTGCCAGCAGCTTAAACGGGGGATCAGATACGCAGTATTTT.

The chain is built from TRBV7-3 and TRBJ2-3; 10 positions match TRBD2. CDR1 is SGHTA and CDR2 is FQGTGA in the germline V gene. The CDR3 runs 19 residues. Losses at the gene ends were 5 bases for V and 2 bases for J; bases not matched to a gene: 16. The CDR3 spells CASSLSGASGSVTTDTQYF. As DNA, the CDR3 is TGTGCCAGCAGCCTAAGTGGCGCTAGCGGGAGTGTGACCACAGATACGCAGTATTTT.

The CDR3 nucleotides read TGTGCCAGCAGTTTCCAGGATCATAGTCAGCCCCAGCATTTT. Translated, it gives CASSFQDHSQPQHF. The chain has TRBV27 and TRBJ1-5; D call uncertain. CDR1 is MNHEY and CDR2 is SMNVEV in the germline V gene (reference sequence). The ends were cut back, 3 bases at V and 6 bases at J, with 12 bases in the middle. This CDR3 region has 14 residues.

CDR3 nucleotide sequence: TGCGCCAGCAGCTTGGAGGCGGCAACTAATGAAAAACTGTTTTTT. Residues: CASSLEAATNEKLFF. This chain links TRBV5-1 with TRBJ1-4; D gene uncertain. V shed 0 bases and J shed 0 bases, with 6 bases lying between them. CDR1 and CDR2 (germline): SGHRS, YFSETQ. CDR3 length equals 15 residues.

The rearrangement uses TRBV9 and TRBJ1-2; D unclear. This CDR3 contains 12 residues. Germline V gene sequence: CDR1 SGDLS, CDR2 YYNGEE. Deletions cut 0 bases from V and 8 bases from J, with 8 bases between. Here the CDR3 reads CASSVAEGGYTF. Here the CDR3 DNA reads TGTGCCAGCAGCGTAGCCGAGGGAGGCTACACCTTC.

The chain uses TRBV10-3 and TRBJ1-1, with 7 bases lining up with TRBD1. The V segment lost 3 bases and the J segment 11 bases; nucleotides outside the gene matches: 12. The V gene's germline CDR1 is ENHRY and CDR2 SYGVKD. This CDR3 region has 14 residues. The CDR3 DNA reads as TGTGCCATCAGTGAAGGGGGCAGGGCGGCGTTGGCTTTCTTT. This translates into CAISEGGRAALAFF.

This clone counts as medium-sized. The V call is TRBV7-3, the J call TRBJ2-5; D possibly corresponds to TRBD2 (5 bases). V was trimmed by 4 bases and J by 0 bases, leaving 9 bases between them. CDR3 length: 14 amino acids. CDR1 and CDR2 from the germline V gene are SGHTA and FQGTGA. This CDR3 reads CASSYLANQETQYF. The CDR3 nucleotides are TGTGCCAGCAGCTACCTAGCTAACCAAGAGACCCAGTACTTC.

This sequence joins TRBV6-5 and TRBJ1-2; 8 bases map to TRBD1. Germline V CDR1 and CDR2: MNHEY, SVGAGI. V shed 2 bases and J 5 bases; nucleotides not matched to a gene: 7. This CDR3 region has 15 residues. The CDR3 DNA reads as TGTGCCAGCAGTTACCCGGGACAGGAGCATTATGGCTACACCTTC. Translated, it gives CASSYPGQEHYGYTF.

The chain has TRBV2 and TRBJ1-6; 8 positions match TRBD1. Unmatched junction bases numbered 10, after V lost 7 bases and J lost 2 bases. The CDR3 is made up of 17 amino acids. CDR1 and CDR2 (germline): SNHLY, FYNNEI. This chain's CDR3 is CASIGGQEATYNSPLHF. CDR3 sequence (DNA): TGTGCCAGCATTGGGGGACAGGAAGCCACCTATAATTCACCCCTCCACTTT.

This clone was recorded a few times. The chain uses TRBV11-2 and TRBJ2-1; 10 nucleotides match TRBD1. Germline-derived CDR1 and CDR2 are SGHAT and FQNNGV. The V gene end was trimmed by 4 bases and the J gene end by 3 bases; junction bases not matched to a gene: 3. CDR3 length equals 15 residues. Here the CDR3 reads CASSSRDRGYNEQFF. The DNA for the CDR3 is TGTGCCAGCAGCTCCAGGGACAGGGGCTACAATGAGCAGTTCTTC.